Each of the 26 T cell receptor beta chains below was sequenced from the same sample in a study of blood T cell repertoires in COVID-19. Measured with immunoSEQ multiplex PCR; TCRdb has only the in-frame clones, and not every one. The sample yields 20,000 to 25,000 clones, around 90% seen once. Sequenced: peripheral blood. Receptors originate from a human donor in a cohort sampled during active COVID-19.

V is TRBV4-2 and J is TRBJ2-5, with TRBD2 as a possible D gene (6 bases). Deletions cut 2 bases from V and 0 bases from J, with 7 bases between. The CDR3 has 14 amino acids. Germline V gene data show CDR1 as LGHNA and CDR2 as YNFKEQ. The CDR3 spells CASSQRGYQETQYF. The CDR3 nucleotides are TGTGCCAGCAGCCAACGGGGGTACCAAGAGACCCAGTACTTC.

J is TRBJ2-3 and V is TRBV5-4; tentatively, D is TRBD1 (5 bases). Per the germline V gene, CDR1 is SGHNT and CDR2 is YYREEE (reference sequence). CDR3 length equals 15 residues. V shed 2 bases and J shed 2 bases, with 12 bases lying between them. DNA for the CDR3: TGTGCCAGCAGCTTTGTCCAGACAGTCACAGATACGCAGTATTTT. This gives the protein CASSFVQTVTDTQYF.

The rearrangement links TRBV11-3 to TRBJ1-1; TRBD1 agrees at 8 bases. The CDR3 length is 14 residues. With 2 bases clipped from V and 3 bases from J, the junction kept 2 bases outside the gene matches. In germline, CDR1 is SGHNT, CDR2 YENEEA. The CDR3 DNA reads TGTGCCAGCAGCTTAAAACAGGGGGACACTGAAGCTTTCTTT. Encoded protein: CASSLKQGDTEAFF. The whole variable domain, remainder taken from reference TRBV11-3 and TRBJ1-1, is EAGVVQSPRYKIIEKKQPVAFWCNPISGHNTLYWYLQNLGQGPELLIRYENEEAVDDSQLPKDRFSAERLKGVDSTLKIQPAELGDSAVYLCASSLKQGDTEAFFGQGTRLTVV.

The J gene is TRBJ2-1, the V gene TRBV9, with D tentatively TRBD1 (5 bases). The germline V gene has CDR1 SGDLS and CDR2 YYNGEE. V was shortened by 3 bases and J by 9 bases, with 13 bases between the two germline ends. The CDR3 extends over 13 amino acids. The CDR3 sequence is CASSATGVGEQFF. The CDR3 DNA is TGTGCCAGCAGCGCCACAGGAGTAGGTGAGCAGTTCTTC.

This clone has a single count. The rearrangement uses TRBV9 and TRBJ1-2, with TRBD1 matching over 7 bases. V lost 7 bases to trimming and J lost 1 base; unmatched junction nucleotides: 13. Germline V lookup: CDR1 SGDLS, CDR2 YYNGEE. The CDR3 has 16 amino acids. The CDR3 nucleotides read TGTGCCAGCGACCGGGACAGCTCTTTAAGTAACTATGGCTACACCTTC. Protein: CASDRDSSLSNYGYTF.

V is TRBV7-9 and J is TRBJ1-1; the D is unclear. Germline CDR1 reads SEHNR; CDR2 reads FQNEAQ (reference sequence). The ends were cut back, 6 bases at V and 6 bases at J, with 17 bases in the middle. There are 14 residues in the CDR3. DNA for the CDR3: TGTGCCAGCAGTTCCGGAGGGAAGGGTGCTGAAGCTTTCTTT. Amino acids: CASSSGGKGAEAFF.

The chain is built from TRBV7-2 and TRBJ2-3; D uncertain. The length of the CDR3 is 11 residues. Trimming shortened V by 3 bases and J by 8 bases, and 6 bases separated the two germline ends. The V gene's germline CDR1 is SGHTA and CDR2 FQGNSA. CDR3 sequence: CASSFGGTQYF. The DNA of the CDR3 is TGTGCCAGCAGCTTCGGTGGTACGCAGTATTTT.

J is TRBJ2-5 and V is TRBV4-2, with TRBD2 matching 8 bases. With 1 base clipped from V and 5 bases from J, the junction kept 6 bases outside the gene matches. CDR1 LGHNA and CDR2 YNFKEQ come from the germline V gene. The CDR3 covers 15 residues. The CDR3 coding sequence is TGTGCCAGCAGCCAAGTTCCTCGCGGGGGGGAGACCCAGTACTTC. Protein sequence: CASSQVPRGGETQYF.

The rearrangement links TRBV7-2 to TRBJ2-3; 9 bases are a match to TRBD2. V lost 5 bases to trimming and J lost 4 bases; unmatched junction nucleotides: 4. The CDR3 contains 14 residues. Germline loops: CDR1 SGHTA, CDR2 FQGNSA. CDR3 protein: CASSLGTSPDTQYF. CDR3 sequence (DNA): TGTGCCAGCAGCCTCGGGACTAGCCCAGATACGCAGTATTTT.

This clone showed up just once. The rearrangement uses TRBV7-3 and TRBJ2-3; the D gene is possibly TRBD1 (6 bases). The CDR3 has 14 residues. CDR1 is SGHTA, CDR2 FQGTGA, per germline. V lost 5 bases to trimming and J lost 1 base, with 10 bases between them. The CDR3 loop reads CASSGRGGTDTQYF. For the CDR3, the DNA is TGTGCCAGCAGCGGCAGGGGAGGCACAGATACGCAGTATTTT.

This clone appeared once. The CDR3 spells CASSLGGRYGYTF. Written as DNA, the CDR3 is TGTGCCAGCAGCTTGGGGGGCAGATATGGCTACACCTTC. This sequence joins TRBV5-8 and TRBJ1-2; TRBD1 might be the D (5 bases). V was clipped by 0 bases and J by 5 bases, with 8 bases between them. The length of the CDR3 is 13 residues. CDR1 and CDR2 (germline): SGHTS, YDEGEE.

This chain connects TRBV6-2 or TRBV6-3 to TRBJ1-1; D call uncertain. The CDR3 runs 19 residues. Germline V CDR1 and CDR2: MNHEY, SVGEGT. V lost 0 bases, J lost 4 bases, and 24 bases lay in between. CDR3 DNA: TGTGCCAGCAGTTACTCGATCTTCCTTCAAGGCCGGGAGGGCACTGAAGCTTTCTTT. Translating it yields CASSYSIFLQGREGTEAFF.

The chain combines TRBV2 with TRBJ2-2; 9 positions match TRBD1. The CDR3 consists of 14 residues. Germline V gene lookup returns CDR1 SNHLY and CDR2 FYNNEI. With 11 bases clipped from V and 1 base from J, the junction kept 5 bases outside the gene matches. In nucleotides, the CDR3 is TGTGCCGGATTGGGACAGGGGAACACCGGGGAGCTGTTTTTT. Translating it yields CAGLGQGNTGELFF.

The chain uses TRBV29-1 and TRBJ2-7; 13 bases agree with TRBD2. V trimming: 1 base; J trimming: 2 bases; junction bases outside the gene matches: 5. CDR3 size: 16 residues. Germline values: CDR1 SQVTM, CDR2 ANQGSEA. The CDR3 DNA reads as TGCAGCGTTGAAGTTTCCGGGACTAGCGGGGCCTACGAGCAGTACTTC. Protein sequence: CSVEVSGTSGAYEQYF.

The chain recombines TRBV9 with TRBJ2-5; 9 nucleotides line up with TRBD1. The CDR3 sequence is 15 residues long. Germline V gene sequence: CDR1 SGDLS, CDR2 YYNGEE. After removal of 5 bases from V and 5 bases from J, the junction contained 10 bases not matched to a gene. The CDR3 sequence is CASSNPGQGAETQYF. DNA of the CDR3: TGTGCCAGCAGTAACCCGGGACAGGGTGCGGAGACCCAGTACTTC.

This chain links TRBV5-1 with TRBJ2-1; 12 bases agree with TRBD2. V shed 4 bases, J shed 8 bases, and the junction held 7 bases outside the gene matches. The CDR3 has 15 residues. Germline V CDR1 and CDR2: SGHRS, YFSETQ. The DNA for the CDR3 is TGCGCCAGCAGCCTGGCACTAGCGGGGGGTCATGAGCAGTTCTTC. This codes for CASSLALAGGHEQFF. The full variable domain, rest sourced from reference TRBV5-1 and TRBJ2-1, is KAGVTQTPRYLIKTRGQQVTLSCSPISGHRSVSWYQQTPGQGLQFLFEYFSETQRNKGNFPGRFSGRQFSNSRSEMNVSTLELGDSALYLCASSLALAGGHEQFFGPGTRLTVL.

A note on this clone: One junction end disagrees with the germline gene, perhaps due to a read error. The V and J genes are TRBV7-7 and TRBJ2-5; possible D gene TRBD1, 5 bases. The CDR3 runs 14 residues. The germline CDR1 and CDR2 sequences are SSHAT and FNYEAQ (reference sequence). As DNA, the CDR3 is TGTGCTAGCAGCTTAGGCCAGGGCCTGGAGACCCAGTACTTC. This gives the protein CASSLGQGLETQYF.

The chain links TRBV9 to TRBJ1-4; tentatively, D is TRBD1 (6 bases). From germline, CDR1 is SGDLS and CDR2 YYNGEE. Trimming pared 4 bases from V and 5 bases from J, leaving 12 bases between. CDR3 length: 14 amino acids. This CDR3 reads CASSPAQGNEKLFF. CDR3 coding DNA: TGTGCCAGCAGCCCCGCCCAGGGGAATGAAAAACTGTTTTTT.

The chain joins TRBV6-6 to TRBJ1-5; D gene ambiguous. CDR1 and CDR2 (germline): MNHNY, SVGAGI (reference sequence). The CDR3 loop spans 15 amino acids. Trimming shortened V by 6 bases and J by 0 bases, and 12 bases separated the two germline ends. CDR3 in DNA: TGTGCCAGCAGGATGGACGGGAATAGCAATCAGCCCCAGCATTTT. It codes for CASRMDGNSNQPQHF.

This chain connects TRBV11-2 to TRBJ2-4, with TRBD2 matching over 8 bases. Germline V lookup: CDR1 SGHAT, CDR2 FQNNGV. V was pared by 1 base and J by 2 bases, with 7 bases of the junction left unmatched. There are 17 residues in the CDR3. The DNA for the CDR3 is TGTGCCAGCAGCTTAGGCGCGGGGGGCAACTCCAAAAACATTCAGTACTTC. Protein product: CASSLGAGGNSKNIQYF.

This chain's CDR3 is CASSQDGVRYNEQFF. Here the CDR3 DNA reads TGTGCCAGCAGCCAAGACGGGGTCAGATACAATGAGCAGTTCTTC. The rearrangement links TRBV3-1 (or the pseudogene TRBV3-2) to TRBJ2-1; the D gene is possibly TRBD2 (5 bases). The CDR3 loop spans 15 amino acids. Trimming cost V 0 bases and J 4 bases, with 10 bases left between them. Germline V gene data show CDR1 as LGHDT and CDR2 as YNNKEL (reference sequence).

This rearrangement joins TRBV15 to TRBJ2-2; TRBD2 agrees at 9 bases. Germline trimming cut 0 bases from V and 4 bases from J; bases unmatched to any gene: 3. The germline gives CDR1 LNHNV, CDR2 YYDKDF (reference sequence). This CDR3 comprises 16 residues. CDR3 sequence: CATSREIAGVTGELFF. The CDR3 DNA reads TGTGCCACCAGCAGAGAGATAGCGGGGGTCACCGGGGAGCTGTTTTTT.

This chain connects TRBV10-3 to TRBJ1-1, with a possible D match to TRBD1 (5 bases). Germline lookup yields CDR1 ENHRY and CDR2 SYGVKD. With 4 bases removed from V and 4 bases from J, the gap between germline ends came to 10 bases. The CDR3 spans 13 residues. The CDR3 here is CAISVQGSTEAFF. The CDR3, as DNA: TGTGCCATCAGTGTGCAGGGTAGCACTGAAGCTTTCTTT.

This sequence joins TRBV5-4 and TRBJ1-4, with TRBD1 matching over 7 bases. Per germline, CDR1 SGHNT and CDR2 YYREEE (reference sequence). After removal of 0 bases from V and 3 bases from J, the junction contained 2 bases not matched to a gene. The CDR3 runs 15 residues. In DNA, the CDR3 is TGTGCCAGCAGCTTGGGGGACAGCTCTAATGAAAAACTGTTTTTT. As protein: CASSLGDSSNEKLFF.

J is TRBJ1-2 and V is TRBV5-5, with unresolved D. CDR3 length equals 14 residues. The V end was cut by 1 base, the J end by 2 bases, with 9 bases between. CDR1 is SGHKS, CDR2 YYEKEE, per germline (reference sequence). CDR3 residues: CASSLYGRNYGYTF. CDR3 DNA sequence: TGTGCCAGCAGCTTGTATGGGAGAAACTATGGCTACACCTTC.

Only one count was recorded for this clone. The chain combines TRBV18 with TRBJ1-2; no definite D call. Trimming stripped 3 bases from V and 1 base from J, with 9 bases between. Germline V CDR1 and CDR2: KGHSH, LQKENI. The CDR3 loop spans 14 amino acids. CDR3 sequence reads: CASSPGQDNYGYTF. The CDR3 DNA reads TGTGCCAGCTCACCGGGCCAGGATAACTATGGCTACACCTTC.